Below are 2 T cell receptor beta chains sequenced from a single sample in a study of blood T cell repertoires in COVID-19. Measured with immunoSEQ multiplex PCR; TCRdb has only the in-frame clones, and not every one. The table records roughly 400,000 clones, approximately 86% of them present only once. The sample was PBMCs or T cells enriched from blood (not recorded which). Receptors were obtained from a woman aged 40-49 years with acute COVID-19.

Comments on this clone: Other nucleotide sequences in the sample specify the same CDR3. The chain has TRBV3-1 (or the pseudogene TRBV3-2) and TRBJ1-3, with unresolved D. Trimming shortened V by 1 base and J by 1 base, and 8 bases separated the two germline ends. This CDR3 spans 15 amino acids. Looked up from germline, CDR1 is LGHDT and CDR2 is YNNKEL (reference sequence). In DNA, the CDR3 is TGTGCCAGCAGCCAAGGTCCGGGTTCTGGAAACACCATATATTTT. This encodes CASSQGPGSGNTIYF.

The genes are TRBV7-9 and TRBJ1-2; D unresolved. Germline assignment: CDR1 SEHNR and CDR2 FQNEAQ (reference sequence). V was pared by 5 bases and J by 0 bases, with 13 bases between. The CDR3 is made up of 15 amino acids. As DNA, the CDR3 is TGTGCCAGCAGCCGCCCCGACACCGCTAACTATGGCTACACCTTC. It encodes CASSRPDTANYGYTF. Supplemented by reference TRBV7-9 and TRBJ1-2, the full variable domain reads DTGVSQNPRHKITKRGQNVTFRCDPISEHNRLYWYRQTLGQGPEFLTYFQNEAQLEKSRLLSDRFSAERPKGSFSTLEIQRTEQGDSAMYLCASSRPDTANYGYTFGSGTRLTVV.